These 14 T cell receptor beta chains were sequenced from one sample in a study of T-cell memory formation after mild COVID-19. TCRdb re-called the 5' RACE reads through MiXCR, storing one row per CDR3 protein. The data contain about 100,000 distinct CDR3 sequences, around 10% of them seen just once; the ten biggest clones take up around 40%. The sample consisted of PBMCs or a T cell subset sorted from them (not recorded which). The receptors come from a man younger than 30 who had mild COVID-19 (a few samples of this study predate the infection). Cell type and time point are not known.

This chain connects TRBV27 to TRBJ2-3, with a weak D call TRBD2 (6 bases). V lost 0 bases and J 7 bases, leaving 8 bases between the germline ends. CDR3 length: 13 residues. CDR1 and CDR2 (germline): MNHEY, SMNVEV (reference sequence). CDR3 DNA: TGTGCCAGCAGTTTATCGCGGGGAAATACGCAGTATTTT. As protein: CASSLSRGNTQYF.

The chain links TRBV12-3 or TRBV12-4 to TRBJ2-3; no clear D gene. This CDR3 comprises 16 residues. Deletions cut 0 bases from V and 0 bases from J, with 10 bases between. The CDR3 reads CASSLAVGSSTDTQYF. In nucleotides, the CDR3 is TGTGCCAGCAGTTTAGCTGTCGGATCTAGCACAGATACGCAGTATTTT.

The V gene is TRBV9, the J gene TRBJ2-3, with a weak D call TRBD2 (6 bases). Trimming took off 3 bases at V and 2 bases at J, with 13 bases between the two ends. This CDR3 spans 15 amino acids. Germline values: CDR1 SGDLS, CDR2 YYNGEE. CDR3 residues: CASSAYGGPTDTQYF. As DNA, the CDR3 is TGTGCCAGCAGCGCCTACGGGGGTCCCACAGATACGCAGTATTTT.

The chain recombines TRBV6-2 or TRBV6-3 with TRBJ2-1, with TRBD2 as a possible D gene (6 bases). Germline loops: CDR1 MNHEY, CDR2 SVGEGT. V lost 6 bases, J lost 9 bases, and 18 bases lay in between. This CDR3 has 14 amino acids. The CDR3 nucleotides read TGTGCCAGCAGCCTTGGGGGGTTTCTCCTTGAGCAGTTCTTC. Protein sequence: CASSLGGFLLEQFF.

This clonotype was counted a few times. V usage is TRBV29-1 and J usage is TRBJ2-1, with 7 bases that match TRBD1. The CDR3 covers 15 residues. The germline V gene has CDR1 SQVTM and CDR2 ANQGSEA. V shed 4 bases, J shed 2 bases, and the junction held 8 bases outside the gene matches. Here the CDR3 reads CSVVGTVPTYNEQFF. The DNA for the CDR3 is TGCAGCGTTGTTGGGACAGTCCCGACCTACAATGAGCAGTTCTTC.

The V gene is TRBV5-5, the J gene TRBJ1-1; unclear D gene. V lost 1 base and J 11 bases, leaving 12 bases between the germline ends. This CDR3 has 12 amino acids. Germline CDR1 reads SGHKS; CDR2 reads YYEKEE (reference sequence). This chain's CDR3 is CASSLWGVEAFF. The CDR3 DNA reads TGTGCCAGCAGCTTGTGGGGTGTTGAGGCTTTCTTT.

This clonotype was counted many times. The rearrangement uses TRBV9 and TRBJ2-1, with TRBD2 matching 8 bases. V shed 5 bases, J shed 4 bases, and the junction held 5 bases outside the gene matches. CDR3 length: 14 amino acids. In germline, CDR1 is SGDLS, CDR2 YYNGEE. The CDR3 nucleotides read TGTGCCAGCAGTGGGAGCGGGGGATACAATGAGCAGTTCTTC. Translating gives CASSGSGGYNEQFF. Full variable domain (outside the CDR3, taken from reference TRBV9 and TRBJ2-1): DSGVTQTPKHLITATGQRVTLRCSPRSGDLSVYWYQQSLDQGLQFLIQYYNGEERAKGNILERFSAQQFPDLHSELNLSSLELGDSALYFCASSGSGGYNEQFFGPGTRLTVL.

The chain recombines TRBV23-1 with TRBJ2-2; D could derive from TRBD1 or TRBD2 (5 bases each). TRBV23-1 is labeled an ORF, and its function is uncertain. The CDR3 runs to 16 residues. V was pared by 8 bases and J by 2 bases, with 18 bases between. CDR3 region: CASLAWGGLNTGELFF. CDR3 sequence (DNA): TGCGCCAGCCTAGCCTGGGGCGGCCTCAACACCGGGGAGCTGTTTTTT.

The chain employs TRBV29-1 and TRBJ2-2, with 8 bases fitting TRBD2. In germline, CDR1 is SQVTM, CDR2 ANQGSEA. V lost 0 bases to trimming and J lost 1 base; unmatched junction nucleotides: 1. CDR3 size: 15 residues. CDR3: CSVEDRGGNTGELFF. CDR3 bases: TGCAGCGTTGAAGATCGGGGGGGGAACACCGGGGAGCTGTTTTTT.

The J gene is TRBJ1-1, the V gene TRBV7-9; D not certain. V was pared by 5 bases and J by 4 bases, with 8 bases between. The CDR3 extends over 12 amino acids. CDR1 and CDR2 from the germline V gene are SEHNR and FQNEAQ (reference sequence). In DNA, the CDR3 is TGTGCCAGCAGCCCGCGGAGCACTGAAGCTTTCTTT. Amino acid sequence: CASSPRSTEAFF.

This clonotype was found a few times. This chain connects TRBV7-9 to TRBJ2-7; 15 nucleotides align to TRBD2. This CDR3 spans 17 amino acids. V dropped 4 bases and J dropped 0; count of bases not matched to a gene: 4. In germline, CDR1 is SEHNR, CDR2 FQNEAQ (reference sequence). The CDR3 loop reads CASSSGTSGGSSYEQYV. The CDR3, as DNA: TGTGCCAGCAGCTCCGGGACTAGCGGGGGGAGCTCCTACGAGCAGTACGTC.

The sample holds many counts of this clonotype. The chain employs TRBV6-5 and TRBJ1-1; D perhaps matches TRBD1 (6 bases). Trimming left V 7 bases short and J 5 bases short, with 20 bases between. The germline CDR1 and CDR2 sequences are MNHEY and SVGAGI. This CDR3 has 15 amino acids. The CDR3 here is CASTPGQIGVTEAFF. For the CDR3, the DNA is TGTGCCAGCACCCCCGGACAGATCGGGGTTACTGAAGCTTTCTTT.

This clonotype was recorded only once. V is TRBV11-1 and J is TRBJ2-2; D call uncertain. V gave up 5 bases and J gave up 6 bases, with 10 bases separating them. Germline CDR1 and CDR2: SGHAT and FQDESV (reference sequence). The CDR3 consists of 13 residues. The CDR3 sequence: CASSVFPPGELFF. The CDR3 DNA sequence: TGTGCCAGCAGCGTCTTTCCCCCCGGGGAGCTGTTTTTT.

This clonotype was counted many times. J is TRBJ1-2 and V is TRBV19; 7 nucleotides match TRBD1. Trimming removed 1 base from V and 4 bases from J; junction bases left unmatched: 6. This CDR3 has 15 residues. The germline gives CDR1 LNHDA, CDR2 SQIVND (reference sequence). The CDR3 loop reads CASSIAGTEAYGYTF. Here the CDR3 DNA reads TGTGCCAGTAGTATAGCTGGGACAGAAGCCTATGGCTACACCTTC.